Listed here are 7 T cell receptor beta chains from one sample, sequenced in a study of control samples from healthy donors and cancer patients (dated by TCRdb to about 2020). Library preparation used the immunoSEQ multiplex PCR assay. TCRdb obtained this table from immuneACCESS and retained in-frame rearrangements with V and J assigned. These tables miss some clones; where compared with another copy, unresolved V genes account for less than half of the shortfall, and the remainder is unexplained. The sample table holds about 22,000 clones, of which 75% to 85% were seen once. The ten largest clonotypes hold 27% of the sample. Sequenced sample: PBMCs. Receptors were obtained from a man in his 60s with head and neck cancer.

The chain combines TRBV9 with TRBJ2-3, with D uncertain. The germline V and J ends were trimmed by 1 base and 5 bases, with 17 bases remaining between them. The V gene's germline CDR1 is SGDLS and CDR2 YYNGEE. The CDR3 runs to 16 residues. DNA for the CDR3: TGTGCCAGCAGCGTAAATGGGGAAGACGGGCAAGATACGCAGTATTTT. The encoded protein is CASSVNGEDGQDTQYF.

CDR3 region: CASSGTGGQYEQYF. Written as DNA, the CDR3 is TGTGCCAGCTCCGGGACAGGGGGACAGTACGAGCAGTACTTC. The chain joins TRBV18 to TRBJ2-7; 11 positions match TRBD1. The CDR3 runs 14 residues. After removal of 6 bases from V and 4 bases from J, the junction contained 5 bases not matched to a gene. The germline V gene encodes CDR1 KGHSH and CDR2 LQKENI.

This rearrangement joins TRBV12-3 or TRBV12-4 to TRBJ2-7, with TRBD1 matching 8 bases. V lost 4 bases and J lost 3; bases outside the gene matches: 2. This CDR3 has 13 residues. CDR3 region: CASSYTGGYEQYF. In DNA form, the CDR3 reads TGTGCCAGCAGTTATACAGGGGGCTACGAGCAGTACTTC.

The chain links TRBV3-1 (or the pseudogene TRBV3-2) to TRBJ2-3; 8 nucleotides align to TRBD1. Trimming removed 4 bases from V and 1 base from J; junction bases left unmatched: 7. The germline gives CDR1 LGHDT, CDR2 YNNKEL (reference sequence). This CDR3 is built from 16 residues. The CDR3 DNA follows: TGTGCCAGCAGCCCTAACCAGGGGGCTGGCACAGATACGCAGTATTTT. Translated, it gives CASSPNQGAGTDTQYF.

This clone has a handful of counts. V and J are TRBV5-1 and TRBJ1-2; TRBD1 might be the D (5 bases). This CDR3 comprises 15 residues. From germline, CDR1 is SGHRS and CDR2 YFSETQ. The ends were cut back, 4 bases at V and 7 bases at J, with 20 bases in the middle. The CDR3 DNA reads TGCGCCAGCAGCCAAGGATTCGGGGGAAGGAGTGGCTACACCTTC. Translated: CASSQGFGGRSGYTF.

This clone was seen once. The chain employs TRBV19 and TRBJ2-3; D possibly matches TRBD1 or TRBD2 (5 bases each). The CDR3 is 15 residues long. V lost 3 bases and J lost 2, with 12 bases in between. CDR1 and CDR2 from the germline V gene are LNHDA and SQIVND (reference sequence). In nucleotides, the CDR3 is TGTGCCAGTAGTATCGGGGACCGCGACACAGATACGCAGTATTTT. It specifies CASSIGDRDTDTQYF.

The chain uses TRBV28 and TRBJ1-5; D is uncertain. CDR1 is MDHEN, CDR2 SYDVKM, per germline. The V and J ends lost 7 bases and 4 bases respectively, with 14 bases between them. The CDR3 loop spans 14 amino acids. CDR3 DNA sequence: TGTGCCAGCACTCCAATTCAGGCAAATCAGCCCCAGCATTTT. Protein: CASTPIQANQPQHF. Based on the CDR3 plus reference TRBV28 and TRBJ1-5, the full variable domain is DVKVTQSSRYLVKRTGEKVFLECVQDMDHENMFWYRQDPGLGLRLIYFSYDVKMKEKGDIPEGYSVSREKKERFSLILESASTNQTSMYLCASTPIQANQPQHFGDGTRLSIL.